What follows are 10 T cell receptor beta chains derived from one specimen sequenced in a study of blood T cell repertoires in COVID-19. Here immunoSEQ multiplex PCR was the method, and the copy in TCRdb shows in-frame clones only, minus some. This table has more than 80,000 clones, 90% appearing once. Sequenced sample: peripheral blood. Receptors originate from a man aged 18-30 years with COVID-19, enrolled during active disease.

The chain links TRBV28 to TRBJ1-1, with D unclear. Germline values: CDR1 MDHEN, CDR2 SYDVKM. The CDR3 runs 12 residues. Trimming took off 3 bases at V and 8 bases at J, with 10 bases between the two ends. The CDR3 spells CASSFSPGEAFF. The CDR3 DNA reads TGTGCCAGCAGTTTCTCGCCAGGAGAAGCTTTCTTT.

The genes are TRBV7-2 and TRBJ2-7; 7 bases are a match to TRBD1. Trimming at V came to 5 bases and at J to 2 bases, leaving 6 bases not matched to a gene. CDR1 and CDR2 (germline): SGHTA, FQGNSA. CDR3 size: 14 residues. The CDR3: CASSKGQPAYEQYF. CDR3 nucleotide sequence: TGTGCCAGCAGCAAGGGACAGCCGGCCTACGAGCAGTACTTC.

The rearrangement links TRBV14 to TRBJ2-7; 7 positions agree with TRBD2. V was clipped by 2 bases and J by 2 bases; unmatched bases: 12. The length of the CDR3 is 17 residues. Germline CDR1 SGHDN, CDR2 FVKESK. The chain's CDR3 is CASSQIPRQRGAYEQYF. CDR3 sequence (DNA): TGTGCCAGCAGCCAAATACCCCGCCAGCGGGGAGCCTACGAGCAGTACTTC.

J is TRBJ2-5 and V is TRBV10-3; 7 positions match TRBD2. The CDR3 is 15 residues long. V trimming: 0 bases; J trimming: 2 bases; junction bases outside the gene matches: 3. Germline V lookup: CDR1 ENHRY, CDR2 SYGVKD. The CDR3 is CAISESGTTQETQYF. The CDR3 DNA sequence: TGTGCCATCAGTGAGTCCGGGACTACTCAAGAGACCCAGTACTTC.

The chain recombines TRBV9 with TRBJ2-2; 9 bases agree with TRBD2. Trimming removed 4 bases from V and 0 bases from J; junction bases left unmatched: 7. The CDR3 length is 17 residues. Germline values: CDR1 SGDLS, CDR2 YYNGEE. Here the CDR3 DNA reads TGTGCCAGCAGCTACACAGCGGGAGGAGCGAACACCGGGGAGCTGTTTTTT. Its protein product is CASSYTAGGANTGELFF.

The chain couples TRBV19 to TRBJ2-7; D possibly corresponds to TRBD1 (6 bases). The CDR3 has 14 residues. Trimming removed 6 bases at V and 2 bases at J, with 14 bases between. Germline-derived CDR1 and CDR2 are LNHDA and SQIVND (reference sequence). The DNA for the CDR3 is TGTGCCAGTAGATCAACGGACAGTACCTACGAGCAGTACTTC. Translation: CASRSTDSTYEQYF.

The V and J genes are TRBV24-1 and TRBJ2-2, with D uncertain. Trimming took off 3 bases at V and 1 base at J, with 14 bases between the two ends. Germline values: CDR1 KGHDR, CDR2 SFDVKD. The CDR3 sequence is 17 residues long. For the CDR3, the DNA is TGTGCCACCAGTGATCTCTATATAGCTCTGAACACCGGGGAGCTGTTTTTT. It translates to CATSDLYIALNTGELFF.

J is TRBJ2-1 and V is TRBV24-1, with 13 bases fitting TRBD2. V was clipped by 4 bases and J by 6 bases; unmatched bases: 5. Germline CDR1 is KGHDR and CDR2 is SFDVKD. The CDR3 contains 16 residues. The CDR3 coding sequence is TGTGCCACCAGTGAGTTAGGACTAGCGGGAGCCAATGAGCAGTTCTTC. This codes for CATSELGLAGANEQFF.

The V and J genes are TRBV6-5 and TRBJ1-2; D possibly corresponds to TRBD1 (5 bases). The CDR3 has 14 residues. Germline CDR1 MNHEY, CDR2 SVGAGI. The V end lost 2 bases, the J end lost 6 bases, and 13 bases lay between the germline ends. Here the CDR3 reads CASSYQGRLDGYTF. DNA for the CDR3: TGTGCCAGCAGTTACCAGGGCAGGTTAGATGGCTACACCTTC.

The genes are TRBV5-6 and TRBJ1-1; 8 positions agree with TRBD1. Losses at the gene ends were 3 bases for V and 4 bases for J; bases not matched to a gene: 8. This CDR3 region has 15 residues. Germline V CDR1 and CDR2: SGHDT, YYEEEE. In nucleotides, the CDR3 is TGTGCCAGCAGCTACCAAACAGGGGGACCCACTGAAGCTTTCTTT. Residues: CASSYQTGGPTEAFF.